This T cell receptor beta chain is from a study of cytomegalovirus exposure and HLA in healthy donors. This table comes from immunoSEQ multiplex PCR, and its TCRdb copy is limited to in-frame clones, with some not included. The data hold about 240,000 clones, with 86% observed a single time. Study-wide points: CMV antigen specificity of a few CMV-associated chains was confirmed in vitro. Within the approximately 110 validation repertoires, first-cohort TCR clusters tended to co-occur, according to a later analysis. There were about 160 TCR beta chains listed as cytomegalovirus-associated.

With regard to this clone: The antigen is not known.

The CDR3 covers 12 residues. Germline CDR1 is SGHNT and CDR2 is YYREEE (reference sequence). V lost 4 bases and J 8 bases, leaving 9 bases between the germline ends. The sample taken for sequencing was PBMCs. The origin of this receptor is a woman in her twenties or thirties in good health and CMV-seropositive. The chain carries TRBV5-4 and TRBJ2-2, with no clear D. The CDR3 region has the DNA TGTGCCAGCAGCCTGCGTCCAGGGGAGCTGTTTTTT. This sequence encodes CASSLRPGELFF.